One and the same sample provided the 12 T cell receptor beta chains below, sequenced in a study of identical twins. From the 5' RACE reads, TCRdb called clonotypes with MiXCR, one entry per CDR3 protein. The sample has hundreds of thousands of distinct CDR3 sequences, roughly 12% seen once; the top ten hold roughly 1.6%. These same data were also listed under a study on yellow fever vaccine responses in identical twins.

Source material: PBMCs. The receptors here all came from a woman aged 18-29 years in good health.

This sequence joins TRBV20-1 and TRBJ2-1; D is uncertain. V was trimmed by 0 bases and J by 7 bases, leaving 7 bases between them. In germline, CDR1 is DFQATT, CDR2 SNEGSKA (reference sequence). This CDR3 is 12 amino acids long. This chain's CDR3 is CSARDTPNEQFF. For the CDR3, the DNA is TGCAGTGCTAGAGATACACCTAATGAGCAGTTCTTC.

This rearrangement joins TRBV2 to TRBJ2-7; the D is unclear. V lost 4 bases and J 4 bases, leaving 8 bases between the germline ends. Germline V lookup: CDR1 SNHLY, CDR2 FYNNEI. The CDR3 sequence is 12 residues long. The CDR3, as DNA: TGTGCCAGCAGTGCCAAGGGATACGAGCAGTACGTC. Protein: CASSAKGYEQYV.

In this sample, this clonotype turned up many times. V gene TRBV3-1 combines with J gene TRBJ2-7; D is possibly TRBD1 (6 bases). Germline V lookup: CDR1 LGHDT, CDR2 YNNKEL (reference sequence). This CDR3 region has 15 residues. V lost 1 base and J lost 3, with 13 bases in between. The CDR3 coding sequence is TGTGCCAGCAGCCAAGGTCCGACAGGATACTACGAGCAGTACGTC. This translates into CASSQGPTGYYEQYV.

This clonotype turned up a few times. The chain's CDR3 is CASSFKGQRFSYNSPLHF. CDR3 nucleotides: TGTGCCAGCAGTTTCAAGGGACAGAGATTCTCCTATAATTCACCCCTCCACTTT. The chain uses TRBV12-3 or TRBV12-4 and TRBJ1-6; 7 bases align to TRBD1. The V and J ends lost 3 bases and 0 bases, in that order; junction bases with no gene match: 8. The CDR3 covers 18 residues.

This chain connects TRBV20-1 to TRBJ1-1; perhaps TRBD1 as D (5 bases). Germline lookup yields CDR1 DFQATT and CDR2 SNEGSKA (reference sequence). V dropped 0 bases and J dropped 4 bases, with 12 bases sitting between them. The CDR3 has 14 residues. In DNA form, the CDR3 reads TGCAGTGCTAGAGATTGGGGCATGGGCACTGAAGCTTTCTTT. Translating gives CSARDWGMGTEAFF.

CDR3 residues: CAISERGGREWSTEAFF. The CDR3 DNA follows: TGTGCCATCAGTGAGAGGGGAGGGCGGGAGTGGAGCACTGAAGCTTTCTTT. The chain links TRBV10-3 to TRBJ1-1, with D maybe TRBD1 (5 bases). The CDR3 spans 17 residues. The ends were cut back, 2 bases at V and 4 bases at J, with 20 bases in the middle. Germline CDR1 and CDR2: ENHRY and SYGVKD.

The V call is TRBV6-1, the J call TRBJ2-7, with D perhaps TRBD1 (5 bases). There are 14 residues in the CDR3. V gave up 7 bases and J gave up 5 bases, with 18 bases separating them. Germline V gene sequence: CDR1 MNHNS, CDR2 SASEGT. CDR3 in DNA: TGTGCCAGCACTCCCGGTTTCTGGGGCAACGAGCAGTACGTC. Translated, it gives CASTPGFWGNEQYV.

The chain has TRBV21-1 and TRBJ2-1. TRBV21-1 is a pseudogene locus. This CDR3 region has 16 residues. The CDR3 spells CASSSDDERSYNEQFF. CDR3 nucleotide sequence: TGTGCCAGCAGCAGCGACGATGAGAGATCCTACAATGAGCAGTTCTTC.

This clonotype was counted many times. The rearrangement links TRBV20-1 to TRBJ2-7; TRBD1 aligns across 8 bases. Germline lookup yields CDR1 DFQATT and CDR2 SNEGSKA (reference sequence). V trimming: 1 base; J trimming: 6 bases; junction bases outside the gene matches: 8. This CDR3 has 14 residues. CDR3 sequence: CSARAGTGLSEQYF. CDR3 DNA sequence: TGCAGTGCTAGAGCCGGGACAGGACTGTCCGAGCAGTACTTC.

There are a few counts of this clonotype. The CDR3 loop reads CSARWDNDGELFF. DNA of the CDR3: TGCAGTGCTAGATGGGACAACGACGGGGAGCTGTTTTTT. The chain uses TRBV20-1 and TRBJ2-2; possibly TRBD1 for D (6 bases). The V end was cut by 2 bases, the J end by 7 bases, with 11 bases between. The CDR3 is 13 amino acids. Germline values: CDR1 DFQATT, CDR2 SNEGSKA (reference sequence).

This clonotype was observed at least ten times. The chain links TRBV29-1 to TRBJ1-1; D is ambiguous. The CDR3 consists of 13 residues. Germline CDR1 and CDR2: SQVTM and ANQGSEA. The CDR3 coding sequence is TGCAGTGGGGTCTCCACTATGAACACTGAAGCTTTCTTT. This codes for CSGVSTMNTEAFF.

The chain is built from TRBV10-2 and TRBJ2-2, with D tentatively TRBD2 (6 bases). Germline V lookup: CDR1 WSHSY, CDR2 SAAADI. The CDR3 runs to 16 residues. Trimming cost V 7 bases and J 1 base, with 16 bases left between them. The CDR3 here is CASTPQGRGNTGELFF. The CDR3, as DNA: TGCGCCAGCACTCCCCAAGGGCGGGGGAACACCGGGGAGCTGTTTTTT.